This is a list of T cell receptor beta chains from one sample in a study of blood T cell repertoires in COVID-19. Using immunoSEQ multiplex PCR, the repertoire was profiled, and TCRdb retains in-frame clones only, with some absent. The top ten hold roughly 4.4% of the sample, which has around 150,000 clones, over 85% seen once. The sample was peripheral blood. These TCRs come from a woman in her forties or fifties with acute or convalescent COVID-19. Both conserved end residues are part of each CDR3. Each record gives: D gene, V gene, J gene, clone size, CDR3 DNA, CDR3 protein. A D gene is named only where the DNA matches it firmly. Some rows have no size entry. The others give once, few or many, or a class for an expanded clone.

>NA|TRBV7-9|TRBJ1-4|NA
TGTGCCAGCAGCCCGAACAGGGAAGTAGGTGAAAAACTGTTTTTT
CASSPNREVGEKLFF
>NA|TRBV6-6|TRBJ2-3|NA
TGTGCCAGCAGTTCCTGGGACACCACAGATACGCAGTATTTT
CASSSWDTTDTQYF
>TRBD1|TRBV5-1|TRBJ1-2|NA
TGCGCCAGCAGCTTGGATGGGACAGGAGTATACTATGGCTACACCTTC
CASSLDGTGVYYGYTF
>TRBD1|TRBV28|TRBJ1-5|NA
TGTGCCAGCAGTGGTCAGGGGGCGAATCAGCCCCAGCATTTT
CASSGQGANQPQHF
>NA|TRBV9|TRBJ1-6|NA
TGTGCCAGCAGCGTTGGGACAAATAATTCACCCCTCCACTTT
CASSVGTNNSPLHF
>NA|TRBV11-2|TRBJ1-1|NA
TGTGCCAGCAGCAAGGACAGCCCGGGCACTGAAGCTTTCTTT
CASSKDSPGTEAFF
>TRBD2|TRBV9|TRBJ2-5|NA
TGTGCCAGCAGCGTCGGACTAGCGGGGGAGGGGGAGACCCAGTACTTC
CASSVGLAGEGETQYF
>TRBD2|TRBV28|TRBJ2-5|NA
TGTGCCAGCAGATCGGGGGGAACAGAGACCCAGTACTTC
CASRSGGTETQYF
>NA|TRBV3-1/TRBV3-2|TRBJ2-1|NA
TGTGCCAGCAGCCAAGCCGGCGGGGAGACTGAGCAGTTCTTC
CASSQAGGETEQFF
>NA|TRBV5-4|TRBJ1-2|NA
TGTGCCAGCAGCTTGGACCGGGTCGTAGGCTACACCTTC
CASSLDRVVGYTF
>NA|TRBV12-5|TRBJ2-7|NA
TGTGCTAGTGGTTTGTCGAGGACAGCCTACGAGCAGTACTTC
CASGLSRTAYEQYF
>NA|TRBV19|TRBJ1-5|NA
TGTGCCAGCGTTTCTGGGAGAGTCGATCAGCCCCAGCATTTT
CASVSGRVDQPQHF
>TRBD1|TRBV30|TRBJ1-5|NA
TGTGCCTGGAGCGCCGGGACAGTCAATCAGCCCCAGCATTTT
CAWSAGTVNQPQHF
>TRBD1|TRBV29-1|TRBJ1-6|NA
TGCAGCGTGAAGACAGGGGAGTCACCCCTCCACTTT
CSVKTGESPLHF
>NA|TRBV10-3|TRBJ2-1|NA
TGTGCCATGATGGCGGAAATCTACGCTAATGAGCAGTTCTTC
CAMMAEIYANEQFF
>TRBD1|TRBV2|TRBJ1-5|NA
TGTGCCAGCAGTAGAGACAGGGCCTCCGGCAATCAGCCCCAGCATTTT
CASSRDRASGNQPQHF
>NA|TRBV28|TRBJ2-1|NA
TGTGCCAGCAGTGTAGGACTACTCATAGACAATGAGCAGTTCTTC
CASSVGLLIDNEQFF
>NA|TRBV28|TRBJ1-4|NA
TGTGCCAGCAGCCGCAACCGGTTAACTAATGAAAAACTGTTTTTT
CASSRNRLTNEKLFF
>TRBD1|TRBV30|TRBJ1-6|NA
TGTGCCTGGAGTGTTGACAGGGGTGGTTCACCCCTCCACTTT
CAWSVDRGGSPLHF
>NA|TRBV25-1|TRBJ2-1|NA
TGTGCCAGCAGTTTCCTTAACAATGAGCAGTTCTTC
CASSFLNNEQFF
>TRBD1|TRBV5-1|TRBJ2-1|NA
TGCGCCAGCAGCTTGAACACAGGGGGTTTGTACAATGAGCAGTTCTTC
CASSLNTGGLYNEQFF
>TRBD2|TRBV4-1|TRBJ2-5|NA
TGCGCCAGCAGCCCCCTAGCGGGTAACGGGGTGACCCAGTACTTC
CASSPLAGNGVTQYF
>NA|TRBV14|TRBJ2-2|NA
TGTGCCAGCAGCCAACAGGGGACCGGGGAGCTGTTTTTT
CASSQQGTGELFF
>NA|TRBV7-3|TRBJ2-2|NA
TGTGCCAGCAGCAACCCCACAGGGAACACCGGGGAGCTGTTTTTT
CASSNPTGNTGELFF
>TRBD1|TRBV18|TRBJ1-1|few
TGTGCCAGCTCGCGGGACAGGAACACTGAAGCTTTCTTT
CASSRDRNTEAFF
>NA|TRBV5-8|TRBJ1-1|NA
TGTGCCAGCAGCTTTCTCACTGAAGCTTTCTTT
CASSFLTEAFF
>TRBD1|TRBV25-1|TRBJ1-1|NA
TGTGCCAGCAGTGATACCAGGACAGGGCCAGGCGCTGAAGCTTTCTTT
CASSDTRTGPGAEAFF
>NA|TRBV2|TRBJ2-2|NA
TGTGCCTTTAGGGGTGACACCGGGGAGCTGTTTTTT
CAFRGDTGELFF
>TRBD2|TRBV20-1|TRBJ2-7|NA
TGCAGTGCTAGTAAGGGGGCTAGCGGGAAGAATCAAGACTTC
CSASKGASGKNQDF
>NA|TRBV28|TRBJ2-7|NA
TGTGCCAGCAGTTTATCGGCTCCGGCGGCCGAGCAGTACTTC
CASSLSAPAAEQYF
>NA|TRBV9|TRBJ1-1|NA
TGTGCCAGCACCGGGGGTACTATGAACACTGAAGCTTTCTTT
CASTGGTMNTEAFF
>NA|TRBV7-6|TRBJ1-1|NA
TGTGCCAGCAGCGCCGTAGAGAACACTGAAGCTTTCTTT
CASSAVENTEAFF
>TRBD2|TRBV24-1|TRBJ2-1|few
TGTGCCACCAGCCCACCGGGAGGCGATTACAATGAGCAGTTCTTC
CATSPPGGDYNEQFF
>NA|TRBV5-1|TRBJ2-1|NA
TGCGCCAGCAGCTTGAGTCAGGGAAACAATGAGCAGTTCTTC
CASSLSQGNNEQFF
>NA|TRBV6-5|TRBJ1-5|NA
TGTGCCAGCAGTCCGGGACTGCCCAATCAGCCCCAGCATTTT
CASSPGLPNQPQHF
>TRBD1|TRBV2|TRBJ1-2|once
TGTGCCAGCACCCAGGGACAGGCCCATGGCTACACCTTC
CASTQGQAHGYTF
>NA|TRBV12-3/TRBV12-4|TRBJ1-6|once
TGTGCCAGCTCCGAGAGGGAAAATTCACCCCTCCACTTT
CASSERENSPLHF
>NA|TRBV12-5|TRBJ1-1|NA
TGTGCTAGTGGTTTGGGAATTAAGGACAGACTGGACACTGAAGCTTTCTTT
CASGLGIKDRLDTEAFF
>NA|TRBV7-9|TRBJ1-6|NA
TGTGCCAGCAGCCCTTCGAGCGGTTCACCCCTCCACTTT
CASSPSSGSPLHF
>NA|TRBV5-1|TRBJ1-1|NA
TGCGCCAGCAGCCCCGGGTGGACTGAAGCTTTCTTT
CASSPGWTEAFF
>NA|TRBV28|TRBJ2-1|NA
TGTGCCAGCAGGTCAAGCGGGACAATCAATGAGCAGTTCTTC
CASRSSGTINEQFF